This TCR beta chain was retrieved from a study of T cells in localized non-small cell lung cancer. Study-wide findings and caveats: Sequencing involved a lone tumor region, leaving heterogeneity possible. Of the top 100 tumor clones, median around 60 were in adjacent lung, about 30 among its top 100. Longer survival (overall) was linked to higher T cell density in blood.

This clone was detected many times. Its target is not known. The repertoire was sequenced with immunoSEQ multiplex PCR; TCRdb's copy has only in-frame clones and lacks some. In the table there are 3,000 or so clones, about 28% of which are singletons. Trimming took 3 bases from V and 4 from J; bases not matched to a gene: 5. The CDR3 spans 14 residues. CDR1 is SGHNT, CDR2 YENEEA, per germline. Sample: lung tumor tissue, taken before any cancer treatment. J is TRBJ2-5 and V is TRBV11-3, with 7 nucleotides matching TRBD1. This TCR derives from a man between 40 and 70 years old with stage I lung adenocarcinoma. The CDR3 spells CASSFTGVVETQYF. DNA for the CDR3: TGTGCCAGCAGCTTTACAGGGGTAGTAGAGACCCAGTACTTC.